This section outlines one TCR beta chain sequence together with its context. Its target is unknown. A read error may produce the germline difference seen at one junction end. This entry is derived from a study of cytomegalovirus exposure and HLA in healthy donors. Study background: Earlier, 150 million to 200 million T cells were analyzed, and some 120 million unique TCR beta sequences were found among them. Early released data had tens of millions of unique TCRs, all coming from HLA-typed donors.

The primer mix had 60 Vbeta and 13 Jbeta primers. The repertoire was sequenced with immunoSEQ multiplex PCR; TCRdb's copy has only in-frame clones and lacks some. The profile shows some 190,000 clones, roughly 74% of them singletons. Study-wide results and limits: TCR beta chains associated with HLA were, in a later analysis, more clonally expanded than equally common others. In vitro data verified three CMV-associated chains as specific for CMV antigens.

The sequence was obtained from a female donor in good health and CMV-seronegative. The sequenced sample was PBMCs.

The CDR3 DNA sequence: TGTGCCAGCTCACCATTAGGACTAGCGGGAGCCTGGATCTTC. Its translation is CASSPLGLAGAWIF. The V gene is TRBV18, the J gene TRBJ2-1; TRBD2 aligns across 13 bases. Germline V gene lookup returns CDR1 KGHSH and CDR2 LQKENI. The CDR3 is 14 amino acids.